This TCR beta chain derives from a study of T cell responses to AZD1222 COVID-19 vaccine. Study-level results: Baseline testing showed seropositivity in only six AZD1222 recipients.

Both about-4-week and about-12-week second-dose recipients were combined. The CDR3 totals 13 residues. Germline CDR1 reads GTSNPN; CDR2 reads SVGIG (reference sequence). The V and J ends lost 5 bases and 5 bases respectively, with 13 bases between them. Sequencing used immunoSEQ multiplex PCR; TCRdb keeps in-frame clones, though not all of them. The sample lists 150,000 to 200,000 clones, roughly 91% seen once, with roughly 1.9% in the top ten. Of note for this clone: What it binds is unknown.

This receptor was taken from an adult who received the AZD1222 COVID-19 vaccine. The input for sequencing was peripheral blood, taken 28 days after the second AZD1222 dose. The chain links TRBV30 to TRBJ1-5; maybe TRBD1 (5 bases). CDR3 in DNA: TGTGCCTGGGCTATGACAGACTATCAGCCCCAGCATTTT. It is translated as CAWAMTDYQPQHF.